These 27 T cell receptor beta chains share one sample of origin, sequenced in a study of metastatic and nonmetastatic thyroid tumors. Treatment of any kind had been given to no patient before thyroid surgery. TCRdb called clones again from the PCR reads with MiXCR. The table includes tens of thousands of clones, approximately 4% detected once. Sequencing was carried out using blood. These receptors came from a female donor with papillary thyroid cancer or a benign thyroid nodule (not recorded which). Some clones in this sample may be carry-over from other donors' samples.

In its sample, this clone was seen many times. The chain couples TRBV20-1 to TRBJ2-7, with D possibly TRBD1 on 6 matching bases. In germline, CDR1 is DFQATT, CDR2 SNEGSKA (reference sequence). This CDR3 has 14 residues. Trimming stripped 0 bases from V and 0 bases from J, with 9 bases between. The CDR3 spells CSARDRGSSYEQYF. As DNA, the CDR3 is TGCAGTGCTAGAGACAGGGGAAGCTCCTACGAGCAGTACTTC.

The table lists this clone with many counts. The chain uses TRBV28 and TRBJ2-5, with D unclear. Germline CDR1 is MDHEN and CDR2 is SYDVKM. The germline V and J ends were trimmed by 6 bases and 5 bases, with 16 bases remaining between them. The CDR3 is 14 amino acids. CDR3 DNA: TGTGCCAGCAGCTCGTCGAGCTACTCGGAGACCCAGTACTTC. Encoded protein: CASSSSSYSETQYF.

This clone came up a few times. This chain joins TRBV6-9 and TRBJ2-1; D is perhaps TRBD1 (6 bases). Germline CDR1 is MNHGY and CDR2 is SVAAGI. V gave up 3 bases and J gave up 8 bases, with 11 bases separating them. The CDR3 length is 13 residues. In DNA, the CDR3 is TGTGCCAGCAGTTACGGGACAACCCATGAGCAGTTCTTC. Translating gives CASSYGTTHEQFF.

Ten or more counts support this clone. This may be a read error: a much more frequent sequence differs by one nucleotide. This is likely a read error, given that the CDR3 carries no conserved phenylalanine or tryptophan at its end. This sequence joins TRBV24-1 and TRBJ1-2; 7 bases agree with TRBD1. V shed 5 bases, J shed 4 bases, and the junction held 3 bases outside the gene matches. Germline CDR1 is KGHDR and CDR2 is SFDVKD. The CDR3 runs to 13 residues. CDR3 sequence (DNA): TGTGCCACCAGTGCCCCAGGGGGCTATGGCTACACCCTC. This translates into CATSAPGGYGYTL.

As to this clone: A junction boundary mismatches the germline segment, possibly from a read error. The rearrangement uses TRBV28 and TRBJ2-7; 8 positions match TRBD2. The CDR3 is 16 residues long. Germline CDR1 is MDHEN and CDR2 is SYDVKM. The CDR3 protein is CASSHPGGGGLYELYF. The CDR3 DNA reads TGTGCCAGCAGTCACCCCGGGGGGGGAGGGTTGTACGAGCTGTACTTC.

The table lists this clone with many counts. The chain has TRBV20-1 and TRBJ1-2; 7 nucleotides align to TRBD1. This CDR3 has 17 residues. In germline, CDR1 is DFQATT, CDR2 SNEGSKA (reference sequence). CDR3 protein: CYAREIQDRRSFYGYTF. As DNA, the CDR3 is TGCTACGCTAGGGAGATCCAGGACAGGCGAAGCTTCTATGGCTACACCTTC.

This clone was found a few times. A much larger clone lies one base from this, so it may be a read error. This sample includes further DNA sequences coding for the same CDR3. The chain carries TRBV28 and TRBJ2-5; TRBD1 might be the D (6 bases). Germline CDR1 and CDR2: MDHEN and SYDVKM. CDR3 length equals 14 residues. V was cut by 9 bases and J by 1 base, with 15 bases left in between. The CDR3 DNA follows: TGTGCCAGTAGCCCGGACAGTCTCCAAGAGACCCAGTACTTC. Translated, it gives CASSPDSLQETQYF.

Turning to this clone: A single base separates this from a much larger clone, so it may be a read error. The DNA for the CDR3 is TGCAGCGTTGAAAGGACAGGGGAGCAAGAGACCCAGTACTTC. Protein product: CSVERTGEQETQYF. V usage is TRBV29-1 and J usage is TRBJ2-5, with TRBD1 identical over 9 bases. Trimming cost V 2 bases and J 2 bases; bases outside gene matches: 3. Germline V CDR1 and CDR2: SQVTM, ANQGSEA. The CDR3 runs 14 residues. The full variable domain, in which reference TRBV29-1 and TRBJ2-5 provide the parts outside the CDR3, is SAVISQKPSRDICQRGTSLTIQCQVDSQVTMMFWYRQQPGQSLTLIATANQGSEATYESGFVIDKFPISRPNLTFSTLTVSNMSPEDSSIYLCSVERTGEQETQYFGPGTRLLVL.

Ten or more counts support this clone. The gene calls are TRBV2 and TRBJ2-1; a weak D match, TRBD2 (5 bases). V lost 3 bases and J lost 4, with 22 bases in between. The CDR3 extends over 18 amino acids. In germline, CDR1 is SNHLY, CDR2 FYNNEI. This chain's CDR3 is CASSDPHSELVLYNEQFF. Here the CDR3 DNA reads TGTGCCAGCAGTGATCCTCATTCGGAACTAGTTTTATACAATGAGCAGTTCTTC.

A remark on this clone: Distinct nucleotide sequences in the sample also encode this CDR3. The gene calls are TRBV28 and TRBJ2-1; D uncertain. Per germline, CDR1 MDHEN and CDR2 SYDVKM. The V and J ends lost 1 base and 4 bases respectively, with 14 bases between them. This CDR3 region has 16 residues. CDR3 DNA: TGTGCCAGCAGTTTATACGCTGCAGGTGGGTACAATGAGCAGTTCTTC. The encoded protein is CASSLYAAGGYNEQFF.

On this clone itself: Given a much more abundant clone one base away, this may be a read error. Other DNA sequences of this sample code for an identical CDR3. The CDR3 DNA follows: TGTGCCAGTAGCGCCCTCAGAGACACCCAGTACTTC. The encoded protein is CASSALRDTQYF. The J gene is TRBJ2-5, the V gene TRBV28; tentative D call: TRBD2 (5 bases). Germline CDR1 and CDR2: MDHEN and SYDVKM. V was pared by 9 bases and J by 8 bases, with 16 bases between. The CDR3 loop spans 12 amino acids.

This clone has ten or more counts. The CDR3 DNA is TGTGCCAGCAGCCCCGGGACAGGGGCCGATACGCAGTATTTT. This sequence encodes CASSPGTGADTQYF. V is TRBV7-9 and J is TRBJ2-3; 10 bases agree with TRBD1. CDR1 and CDR2 from the germline V gene are SEHNR and FQNEAQ (reference sequence). The CDR3 covers 14 residues. With V trimmed by 5 bases and J by 6 bases, 5 bases remained unmatched. Using reference TRBV7-9 and TRBJ2-3 for the parts outside the CDR3, the full variable domain is DTGVSQNPRHKITKRGQNVTFRCDPISEHNRLYWYRQTLGQGPEFLTYFQNEAQLEKSRLLSDRFSAERPKGSFSTLEIQRTEQGDSAMYLCASSPGTGADTQYFGPGTRLTVL.

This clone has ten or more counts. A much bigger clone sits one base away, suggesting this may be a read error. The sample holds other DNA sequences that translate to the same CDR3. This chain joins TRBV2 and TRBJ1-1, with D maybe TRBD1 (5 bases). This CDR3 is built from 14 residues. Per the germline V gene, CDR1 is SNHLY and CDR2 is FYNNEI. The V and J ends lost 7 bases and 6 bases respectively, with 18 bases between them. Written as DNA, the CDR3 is TGTGCCAGCACTGACTCGGGACGGTCGGCTGAAGCTTTCTTT. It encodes CASTDSGRSAEAFF. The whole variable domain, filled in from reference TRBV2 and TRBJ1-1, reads EPEVTQTPSHQVTQMGQEVILRCVPISNHLYFYWYRQILGQKVEFLVSFYNNEISEKSEIFDDQFSVERPDGSNFTLKIRSTKLEDSAMYFCASTDSGRSAEAFFGQGTRLTVV.

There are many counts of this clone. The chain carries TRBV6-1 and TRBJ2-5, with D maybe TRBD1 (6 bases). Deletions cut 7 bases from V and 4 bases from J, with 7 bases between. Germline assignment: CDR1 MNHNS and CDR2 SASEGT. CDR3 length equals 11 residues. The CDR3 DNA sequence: TGTGCCAGCAACAGGGCAGAGACCCAGTACTTC. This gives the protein CASNRAETQYF.

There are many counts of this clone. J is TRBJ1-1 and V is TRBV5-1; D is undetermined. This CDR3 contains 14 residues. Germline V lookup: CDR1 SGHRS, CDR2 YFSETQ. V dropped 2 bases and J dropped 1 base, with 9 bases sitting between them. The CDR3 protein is CASSFADRNTEAFF. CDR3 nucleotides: TGCGCCAGCAGCTTCGCAGACCGGAACACTGAAGCTTTCTTT.

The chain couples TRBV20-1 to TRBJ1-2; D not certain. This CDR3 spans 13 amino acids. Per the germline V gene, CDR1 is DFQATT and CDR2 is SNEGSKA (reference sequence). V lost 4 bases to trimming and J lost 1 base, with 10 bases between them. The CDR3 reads CSAIDAVNYGYTF. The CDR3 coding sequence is TGCAGTGCTATAGATGCCGTTAACTATGGCTACACCTTC.

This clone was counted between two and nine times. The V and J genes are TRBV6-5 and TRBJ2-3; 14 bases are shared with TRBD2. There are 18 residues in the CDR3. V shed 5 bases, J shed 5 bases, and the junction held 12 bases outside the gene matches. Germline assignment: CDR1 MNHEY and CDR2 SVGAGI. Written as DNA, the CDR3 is TGTGCCAGCAGTCACTACCCGGGACTAGCGGGAGTTCAAGATACGCAGTATTTT. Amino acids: CASSHYPGLAGVQDTQYF.

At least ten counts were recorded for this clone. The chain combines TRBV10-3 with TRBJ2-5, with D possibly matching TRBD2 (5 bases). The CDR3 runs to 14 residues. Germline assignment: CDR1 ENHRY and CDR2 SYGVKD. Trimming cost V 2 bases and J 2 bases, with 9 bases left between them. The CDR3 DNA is TGTGCCATCAGTGAGCCGGGAAATCAAGAGACCCAGTACTTC. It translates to CAISEPGNQETQYF.

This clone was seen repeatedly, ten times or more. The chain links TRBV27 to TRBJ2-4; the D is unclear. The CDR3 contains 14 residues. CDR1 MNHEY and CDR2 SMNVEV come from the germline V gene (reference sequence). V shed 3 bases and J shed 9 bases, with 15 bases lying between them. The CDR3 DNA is TGTGCCAGCAGTTTCGGGCCGGCAAGGCTCATTCAGTACTTC. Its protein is CASSFGPARLIQYF.

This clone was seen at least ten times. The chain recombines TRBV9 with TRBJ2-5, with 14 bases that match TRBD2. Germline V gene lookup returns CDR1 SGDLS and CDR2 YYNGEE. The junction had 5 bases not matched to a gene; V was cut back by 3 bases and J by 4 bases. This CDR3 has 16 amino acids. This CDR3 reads CASSGSGTSGGETQYF. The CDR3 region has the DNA TGTGCCAGCAGCGGAAGCGGGACTAGCGGGGGAGAGACCCAGTACTTC. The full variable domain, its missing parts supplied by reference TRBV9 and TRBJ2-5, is DSGVTQTPKHLITATGQRVTLRCSPRSGDLSVYWYQQSLDQGLQFLIQYYNGEERAKGNILERFSAQQFPDLHSELNLSSLELGDSALYFCASSGSGTSGGETQYFGPGTRLLVL.

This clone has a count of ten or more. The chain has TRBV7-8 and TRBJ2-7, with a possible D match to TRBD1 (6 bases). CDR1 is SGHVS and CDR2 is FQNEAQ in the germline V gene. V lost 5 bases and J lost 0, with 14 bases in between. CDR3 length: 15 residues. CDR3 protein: CASSLGHHSSYEQYF. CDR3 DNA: TGTGCCAGCAGCCTGGGACATCACAGCTCCTACGAGCAGTACTTC. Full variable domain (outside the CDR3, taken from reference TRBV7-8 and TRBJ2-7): GAGVSQSPRYKVAKRGQDVALRCDPISGHVSLFWYQQALGQGPEFLTYFQNEAQLDKSGLPSDRFFAERPEGSVSTLKIQRTQQEDSAVYLCASSLGHHSSYEQYFGPGTRLTVT.

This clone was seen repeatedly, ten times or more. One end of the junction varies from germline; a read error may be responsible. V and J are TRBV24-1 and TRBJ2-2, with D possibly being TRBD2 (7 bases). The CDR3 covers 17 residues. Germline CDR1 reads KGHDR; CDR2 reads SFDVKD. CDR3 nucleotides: TGTGCCACCAGTGACCACCTTCGGGGGGCGAATACCGGGGAGCTGTTTTTT. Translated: CATSDHLRGANTGELFF.

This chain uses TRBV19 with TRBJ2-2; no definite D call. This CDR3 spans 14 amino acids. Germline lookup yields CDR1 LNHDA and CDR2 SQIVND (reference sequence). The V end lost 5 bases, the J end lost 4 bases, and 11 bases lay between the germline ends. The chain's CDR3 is CASSPKDITGELFF. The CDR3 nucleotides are TGTGCCAGTAGTCCCAAAGACATCACCGGGGAGCTGTTTTTT.

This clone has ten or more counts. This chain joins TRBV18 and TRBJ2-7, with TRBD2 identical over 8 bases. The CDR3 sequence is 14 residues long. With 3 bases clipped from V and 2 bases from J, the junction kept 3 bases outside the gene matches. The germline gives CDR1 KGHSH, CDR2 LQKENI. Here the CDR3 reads CASSPRAGAYEQYF. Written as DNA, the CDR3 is TGTGCCAGCTCACCGCGAGCGGGAGCCTACGAGCAGTACTTC.

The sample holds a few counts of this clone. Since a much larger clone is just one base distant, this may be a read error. For the CDR3, the DNA is TGTGCCAGCAGTGGCCGGTACCGACCCTACGAGCAGTACTTC. The encoded protein is CASSGRYRPYEQYF. The J gene is TRBJ2-7, the V gene TRBV2, with no clear D. V was clipped by 4 bases and J by 2 bases, with 12 bases between them. The CDR3 spans 14 residues. Germline CDR1 is SNHLY and CDR2 is FYNNEI.

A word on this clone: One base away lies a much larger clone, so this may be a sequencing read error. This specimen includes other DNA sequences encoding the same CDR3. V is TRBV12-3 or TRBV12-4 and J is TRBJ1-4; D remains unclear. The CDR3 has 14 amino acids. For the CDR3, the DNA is TGTGCCAGCAGCCCGGGGAGGTATAATGAGAAACTGTTTTTT. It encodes CASSPGRYNEKLFF.

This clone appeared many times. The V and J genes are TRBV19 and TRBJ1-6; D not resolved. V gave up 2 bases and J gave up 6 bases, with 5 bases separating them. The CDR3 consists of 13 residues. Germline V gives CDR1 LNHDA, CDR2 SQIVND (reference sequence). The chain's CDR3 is CASSIQRNSPLHF. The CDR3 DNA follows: TGTGCCAGTAGTATACAGCGTAATTCACCCCTCCACTTT.